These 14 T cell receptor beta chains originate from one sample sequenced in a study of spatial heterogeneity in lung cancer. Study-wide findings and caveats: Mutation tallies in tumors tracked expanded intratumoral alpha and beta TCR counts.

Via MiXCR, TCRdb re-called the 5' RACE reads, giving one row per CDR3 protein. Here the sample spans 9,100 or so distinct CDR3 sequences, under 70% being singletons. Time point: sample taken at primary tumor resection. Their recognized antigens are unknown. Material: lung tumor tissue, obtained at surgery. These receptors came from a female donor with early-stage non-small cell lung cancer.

Here the CDR3 DNA reads TGTGCCAGCCGGATCCGAGGGAGCAATCAGCCCCAGCATTTT. It yields the protein CASRIRGSNQPQHF. This chain joins TRBV6-2 or TRBV6-3 and TRBJ1-5; D uncertain. Per germline, CDR1 MNHEY and CDR2 SVGEGT. V was trimmed by 8 bases and J by 1 base, leaving 12 bases between them. The CDR3 has 14 amino acids.

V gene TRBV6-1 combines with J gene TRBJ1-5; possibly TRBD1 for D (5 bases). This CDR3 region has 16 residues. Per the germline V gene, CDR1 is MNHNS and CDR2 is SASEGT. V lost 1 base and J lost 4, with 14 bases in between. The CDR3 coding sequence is TGTGCCAGCAGTGAAGAATTCGGGACGAGGAATCAGCCCCAGCATTTT. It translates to CASSEEFGTRNQPQHF.

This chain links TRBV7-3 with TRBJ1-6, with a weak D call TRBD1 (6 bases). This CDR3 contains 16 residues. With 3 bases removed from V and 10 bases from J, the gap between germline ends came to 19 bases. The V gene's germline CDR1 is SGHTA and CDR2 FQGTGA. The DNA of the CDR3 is TGTGCCAGCAGCTTTACATCAGGGGTGGGAGACTCACCCCTCCACTTT. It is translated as CASSFTSGVGDSPLHF.

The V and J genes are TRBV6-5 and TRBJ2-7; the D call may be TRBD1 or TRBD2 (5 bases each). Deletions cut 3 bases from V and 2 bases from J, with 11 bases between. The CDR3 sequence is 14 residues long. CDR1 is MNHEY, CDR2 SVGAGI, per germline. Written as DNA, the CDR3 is TGTGCCAGCAGTTATGGGACGGCGACCTACGAGCAGTACTTC. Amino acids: CASSYGTATYEQYF.

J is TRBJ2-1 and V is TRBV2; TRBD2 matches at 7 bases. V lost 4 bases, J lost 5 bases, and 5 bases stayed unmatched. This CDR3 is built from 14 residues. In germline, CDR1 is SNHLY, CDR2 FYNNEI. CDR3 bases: TGTGCCAGCAGTGCTCAGCGGGGTAACAATGAGCAGTTCTTC. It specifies CASSAQRGNNEQFF.

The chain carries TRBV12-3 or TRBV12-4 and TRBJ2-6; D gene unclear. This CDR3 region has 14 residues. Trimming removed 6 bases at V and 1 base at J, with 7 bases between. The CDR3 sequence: CASRPISGANVLTF. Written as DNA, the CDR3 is TGTGCCAGCAGACCCATATCTGGGGCCAACGTCCTGACTTTC.

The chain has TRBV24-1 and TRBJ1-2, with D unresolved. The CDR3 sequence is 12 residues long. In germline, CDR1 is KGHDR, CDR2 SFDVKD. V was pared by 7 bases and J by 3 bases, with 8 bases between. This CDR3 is CATRRIHYGYTF. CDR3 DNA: TGTGCCACCAGAAGGATCCACTATGGCTACACCTTC.

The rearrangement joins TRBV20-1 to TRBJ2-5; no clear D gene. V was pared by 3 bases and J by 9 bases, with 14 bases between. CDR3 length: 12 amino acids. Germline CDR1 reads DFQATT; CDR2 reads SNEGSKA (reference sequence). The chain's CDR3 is CSARGHEQAQYF. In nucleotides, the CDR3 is TGCAGTGCTAGGGGCCACGAGCAGGCCCAGTACTTC.

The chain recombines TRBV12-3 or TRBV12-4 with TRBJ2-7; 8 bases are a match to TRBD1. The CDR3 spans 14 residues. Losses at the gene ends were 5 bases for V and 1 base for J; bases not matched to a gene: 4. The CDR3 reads CASSMDRVSYEQYF. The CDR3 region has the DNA TGTGCCAGCAGTATGGACAGGGTTTCCTACGAGCAGTACTTC.

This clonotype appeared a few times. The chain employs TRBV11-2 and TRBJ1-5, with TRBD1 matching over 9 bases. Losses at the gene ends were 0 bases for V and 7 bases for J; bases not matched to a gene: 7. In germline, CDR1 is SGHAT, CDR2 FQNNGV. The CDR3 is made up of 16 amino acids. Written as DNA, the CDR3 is TGTGCCAGCAGCTTAGATTCGGGACAGGGAGAACAGCCCCAGCATTTT. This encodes CASSLDSGQGEQPQHF.

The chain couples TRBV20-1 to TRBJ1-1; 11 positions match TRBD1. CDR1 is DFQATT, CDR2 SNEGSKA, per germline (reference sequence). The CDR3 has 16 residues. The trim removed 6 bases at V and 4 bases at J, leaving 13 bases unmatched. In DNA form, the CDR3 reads TGCAGTGCGAAAAGGACAGGGGGCATAGGGGGCACTGAAGCTTTCTTT. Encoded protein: CSAKRTGGIGGTEAFF.

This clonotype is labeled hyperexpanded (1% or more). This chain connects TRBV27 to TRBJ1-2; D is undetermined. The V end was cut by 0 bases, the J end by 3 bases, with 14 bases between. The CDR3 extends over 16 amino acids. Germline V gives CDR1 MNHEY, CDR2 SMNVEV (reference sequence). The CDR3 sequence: CASSLSESGGDYGYTF. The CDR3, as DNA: TGTGCCAGCAGTTTATCGGAGTCGGGCGGGGACTATGGCTACACCTTC.

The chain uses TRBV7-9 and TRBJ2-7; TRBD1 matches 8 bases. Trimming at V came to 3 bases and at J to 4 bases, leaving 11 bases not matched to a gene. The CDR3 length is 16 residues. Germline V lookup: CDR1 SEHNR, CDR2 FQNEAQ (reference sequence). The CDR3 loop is CASSLRYRGTSYEQYF. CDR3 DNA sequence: TGTGCCAGCAGCTTGCGATACAGGGGGACGTCTTACGAGCAGTACTTC.

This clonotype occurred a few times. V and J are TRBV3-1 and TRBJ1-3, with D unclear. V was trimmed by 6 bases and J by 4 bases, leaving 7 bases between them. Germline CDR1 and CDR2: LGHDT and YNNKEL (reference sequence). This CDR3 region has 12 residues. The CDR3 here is CASSFAGNTIYF. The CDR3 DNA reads TGTGCCAGCAGTTTCGCCGGAAACACCATATATTTT.